This entry is about one T cell receptor beta chain. Germline-derived CDR1 and CDR2 are LNHDA and SQIVND (reference sequence). CDR3 size: 17 residues. The V gene end was trimmed by 5 bases and the J gene end by 7 bases; junction bases not matched to a gene: 10. Original handling: Amplification from reference gene primers served as the basis for estimated nucleated cell counts. The assay was immunoSEQ multiplex PCR, and TCRdb's table has in-frame clones only and misses some. V, J and clone size are those of that table, while D and trimming were read from the DNA. Of about 140,000 clones in the sample, around 88% are singletons; the top ten hold approximately 1.5%. The data are from a study of blood T cell repertoires in COVID-19. About the research overall: Samples taken during acute and convalescent COVID-19 were collected in the United States, Italy and Spain. PBMCs, B-cell-depleted T cells, or T cells were the source of the cDNA or gDNA that made up the material.

What was sequenced was peripheral blood. This chain joins TRBV19 and TRBJ1-6; 11 bases are a match to TRBD1. The TCR sequence derives from a woman aged 60-70 years with acute or convalescent COVID-19. The CDR3 here is CASSPWDRGSWNSPLHF. The CDR3 region has the DNA TGTGCCAGTAGTCCATGGGACAGGGGGAGTTGGAATTCACCCCTCCACTTT.